A selection of T cell receptor beta chains follows, all from one sample in a study of PD-1 blockade in classical Hodgkin lymphoma. The assay was immunoSEQ multiplex PCR, and TCRdb's table has in-frame clones only and misses some. This sample has 6,500 to 8,500 clones, with 65% to 90% found just once. Sequencing used peripheral blood mononuclear cells (PBMCs), obtained before the fourth cycle of nivolumab. Receptors originate from a human donor with classical Hodgkin lymphoma. CDR3s include the opening cysteine and the closing phenylalanine or tryptophan. The D gene is left open where the match is weak. Some rows have no size entry. The others give once, few or many, or a class for an expanded clone.

v_gene,abundance,d_gene,j_gene,CDR3aa,CDR3nt
TRBV7-9,once,.,TRBJ2-5,CASSLGTGRVQETQYF,TGTGCCAGCAGCTTGGGCACAGGGCGGGTCCAAGAGACCCAGTACTTC
TRBV2,.,.,TRBJ2-3,CASSENWYGVIFTDTQYF,TGTGCCAGCAGTGAGAATTGGTATGGGGTCATCTTCACAGATACGCAGTATTTT
TRBV15,.,.,TRBJ1-1,CATSRGPGMNTEAFF,TGTGCCACCAGCAGAGGGCCGGGGATGAACACTGAAGCTTTCTTT
TRBV19,.,.,TRBJ2-1,CASSRAGSLNEQFF,TGTGCCAGTAGTCGGGCAGGGTCTCTCAATGAGCAGTTCTTC
TRBV19,.,TRBD1,TRBJ2-3,CASKGQGGRGTQYF,TGTGCCAGTAAAGGACAGGGTGGCAGGGGTACGCAGTATTTT
TRBV6-1,.,.,TRBJ1-3,CASSEVVGPIYF,TGTGCCAGCAGTGAAGTCGTTGGCCCCATATATTTT
TRBV5-6,medium-sized,.,TRBJ2-1,CASSSSGGTGRNEQFF,TGTGCCAGCAGCTCATCGGGGGGGACAGGGAGGAATGAGCAGTTCTTC
TRBV10-3,.,.,TRBJ1-6,CAISESLDNSPLHF,TGTGCCATCAGTGAGTCGCTGGATAATTCACCCCTCCACTTT
TRBV5-6,.,TRBD1,TRBJ2-2,CASSLRGPGGFTGELFF,TGTGCCAGCAGCTTGAGGGGGCCGGGCGGGTTCACCGGGGAGCTGTTTTTT
TRBV7-6,.,.,TRBJ2-3,CASSLGAGPPEDTQYF,TGTGCCAGCAGCTTAGGCGCAGGGCCTCCCGAAGATACGCAGTATTTT
TRBV5-4,.,.,TRBJ2-3,CASSPPLGGGLGTDTQYF,TGTGCCAGCAGCCCCCCGTTGGGGGGGGGCCTTGGCACAGATACGCAGTATTTT
TRBV10-1,.,.,TRBJ2-3,CASSESGRGSTDTQYF,TGCGCCAGCAGTGAGTCCGGGCGGGGTAGCACAGATACGCAGTATTTT
TRBV4-1,.,.,TRBJ2-5,CASSQEGTRGSGAQYF,TGCGCCAGCAGCCAAGAAGGGACCCGGGGATCTGGGGCCCAGTACTTC
TRBV5-1,.,.,TRBJ2-2,CASSFLARGTGELFF,TGCGCCAGCAGTTTTCTGGCCCGAGGCACCGGGGAGCTGTTTTTT
TRBV11-2,.,TRBD1,TRBJ1-1,CASSLAKARTGWSGTEAFF,TGTGCCAGCAGCTTAGCGAAGGCAAGGACAGGGTGGAGTGGCACTGAAGCTTTCTTT
TRBV2,once,.,TRBJ2-3,CASSESGTPDTQYF,TGTGCCAGCAGTGAATCTGGCACTCCAGATACGCAGTATTTT
TRBV2,.,.,TRBJ1-2,CASTGFRISSDYGYTF,TGTGCCAGCACGGGGTTTAGAATTAGCTCCGACTATGGCTACACCTTC
TRBV10-2,.,TRBD1,TRBJ1-2,CASRAQGAYGYTF,TGCGCCAGCAGGGCACAGGGGGCCTATGGCTACACCTTC
TRBV7-2,.,.,TRBJ1-1,CASSSRSLSEAFF,TGTGCCAGCAGCTCCCGAAGTCTCAGTGAAGCTTTCTTT
TRBV2,once,.,TRBJ1-1,CASSEAGLVRYTEAFF,TGTGCCAGCAGTGAAGCAGGGTTGGTGAGATACACTGAAGCTTTCTTT
TRBV2,.,.,TRBJ1-1,CASTLRVGENTEAFF,TGTGCCAGCACCCTAAGGGTAGGGGAGAACACTGAAGCTTTCTTT
TRBV6-6,.,.,TRBJ2-2,CASRLPGMNTGELFF,TGTGCCAGCAGGCTTCCGGGGATGAACACCGGGGAGCTGTTTTTT
TRBV10-1,.,.,TRBJ1-6,CASSVGQGGSPLHF,TGCGCCAGCAGTGTAGGACAAGGAGGTTCACCCCTCCACTTT
TRBV16,.,TRBD2,TRBJ2-1,CASSHLSGRFIYEQFF,TGTGCCAGCAGCCACCTAAGCGGGAGATTCATCTATGAGCAGTTCTTC
TRBV27,.,TRBD1,TRBJ1-2,CASTSSLWDRLSGGYTF,TGTGCCAGCACTAGTTCGCTCTGGGACAGGCTCTCGGGTGGCTACACCTTC
TRBV5-1,.,TRBD2,TRBJ2-5,CASSLPGTSGQETQYF,TGCGCCAGCAGCTTACCTGGGACTAGCGGCCAAGAGACCCAGTACTTC
TRBV19,.,.,TRBJ1-2,CASSPLVGYGYTF,TGTGCCAGTAGTCCCCTGGTGGGCTATGGCTACACCTTC
TRBV7-9,.,.,TRBJ1-4,CASSLREEKLFF,TGTGCCAGCAGCTTAAGGGAGGAAAAACTGTTTTTT
TRBV19,few,TRBD1,TRBJ1-6,CASSQGGDRPKVSPLHF,TGTGCCAGTAGCCAAGGGGGGGACAGGCCGAAAGTCTCACCCCTCCACTTT
TRBV5-1,.,TRBD1,TRBJ1-2,CASRDGGQGTNYGYTF,TGCGCCAGCAGAGATGGGGGACAGGGAACTAACTATGGCTACACCTTC
TRBV18,.,.,TRBJ1-2,CASSKVGQGYGYTF,TGTGCCAGCTCAAAGGTGGGGCAGGGCTATGGCTACACCTTC
TRBV27,.,.,TRBJ1-2,CASSLRQTSGGYTF,TGTGCCAGCAGTTTACGGCAGACTTCGGGTGGCTACACCTTC
TRBV13,once,.,TRBJ2-2,CASSAYGTPTGELFF,TGTGCCAGCAGCGCCTACGGGACCCCAACTGGGGAGCTGTTTTTT